These 6 T cell receptor beta chains were sequenced from one sample in a study of blood T cell repertoires in COVID-19. Sequenced by immunoSEQ multiplex PCR; TCRdb stores in-frame clones only, minus some. The sample has about 220,000 clones, approximately 80% seen once. The sample comprised PBMCs or T cells enriched from blood (not recorded which). The receptors come from a man aged 35 to 55 who had recovered from COVID-19.

This clone occurred a few times. The chain links TRBV7-3 to TRBJ1-1; D call uncertain. Trimming shortened V by 5 bases and J by 2 bases, and 9 bases separated the two germline ends. Germline V lookup: CDR1 SGHTA, CDR2 FQGTGA. The CDR3 loop spans 13 amino acids. The CDR3 DNA sequence: TGTGCCAGCAGCCCGTCCGTAAACACTGAAGCTTTCTTT. Protein product: CASSPSVNTEAFF.

The chain recombines TRBV5-4 with TRBJ1-1; 7 bases fit TRBD1. Germline-derived CDR1 and CDR2 are SGHNT and YYREEE (reference sequence). V dropped 5 bases and J dropped 6; count of bases not matched to a gene: 7. The CDR3 extends over 13 amino acids. The CDR3 DNA follows: TGTGCCAGCAGGAGACAGGGTGGGGCTGAAGCTTTCTTT. It yields the protein CASRRQGGAEAFF. The whole variable domain, remainder taken from reference TRBV5-4 and TRBJ1-1, is ETGVTQSPTHLIKTRGQQVTLRCSSQSGHNTVSWYQQALGQGPQFIFQYYREEENGRGNFPPRFSGLQFPNYSSELNVNALELDDSALYLCASRRQGGAEAFFGQGTRLTVV.

This clone was observed once. DNA of the CDR3: TGTGCCAGCAGCCCCCTTGCCTCCGCGGGAGGCAATCAGCCCCAGCATTTT. Encoded protein: CASSPLASAGGNQPQHF. The chain uses TRBV7-8 and TRBJ1-5; D ambiguous. The V end was cut by 5 bases, the J end by 2 bases, with 19 bases between. Germline CDR1 reads SGHVS; CDR2 reads FQNEAQ. The CDR3 consists of 17 residues.

The chain combines TRBV11-2 with TRBJ2-7, with TRBD2 identical over 9 bases. The CDR3 has 15 residues. J was trimmed by 6 bases and V by 2 bases; bases with no gene match: 8. Germline-derived CDR1 and CDR2 are SGHAT and FQNNGV. The CDR3 DNA is TGTGCCAGCAGCTTATTGTTAGCGGGAGTCCGCGAGCAGTACTTC. Its protein product is CASSLLLAGVREQYF.

V and J are TRBV5-1 and TRBJ2-3; TRBD2 agrees at 10 bases. CDR1 SGHRS and CDR2 YFSETQ come from the germline V gene. Trimming took 5 bases from V and 4 from J; bases not matched to a gene: 10. The CDR3 is 16 amino acids. The CDR3 loop reads CASRRGYGLAADTQYF. The DNA for the CDR3 is TGCGCCAGCAGGAGGGGATATGGACTAGCGGCAGATACGCAGTATTTT.

The count of this clone is one. The rearrangement joins TRBV28 to TRBJ2-1; a possible D gene is TRBD2 (6 bases). V was cut by 8 bases and J by 7 bases, with 15 bases left in between. The CDR3 loop spans 13 amino acids. CDR1 and CDR2 (germline): MDHEN, SYDVKM. The CDR3 loop is CASREPSRNEQFF. CDR3 sequence (DNA): TGTGCCAGCCGGGAGCCGAGTAGGAATGAGCAGTTCTTC.